The rows below give T cell receptor beta chains drawn from one sample of a study of cytomegalovirus exposure and HLA in healthy donors. Produced via immunoSEQ multiplex PCR; TCRdb's table is partial and in-frame only. The sample holds 130,000 or so clones, around 67% seen once. Sequencing used PBMCs. These TCRs come from a woman aged 40 to 50 in good health and CMV-seropositive. CDR3s include the opening cysteine and the closing phenylalanine or tryptophan. Each record gives: clone size, J gene, V gene, D gene, CDR3 protein, CDR3 DNA. D genes are given only for firm matches. Clone size, where shown, is once, few, many, or a class for clones that have expanded.

NA | TRBJ2-1 | TRBV10-3 | TRBD2 | CAISEPASGLNEQFF | TGTGCCATCAGTGAGCCGGCTAGCGGGCTCAATGAGCAGTTCTTC
NA | TRBJ2-7 | TRBV6-5 | TRBD1 | CASSYRGTGSYEQYF | TGTGCCAGCAGTTACCGGGGGACAGGGTCCTACGAGCAGTACTTC
NA | TRBJ1-2 | TRBV19 | TRBD1 | CARGQGYGYTF | TGTGCAAGAGGACAGGGCTATGGCTACACCTTC
NA | TRBJ1-2 | TRBV27 | TRBD1 | CASRGGQGQVGGYTF | TGTGCCAGCAGGGGAGGACAGGGCCAGGTAGGCGGCTACACCTTC
few | TRBJ1-6 | TRBV5-6 | TRBD1 | CASSLAHRGGSPLHF | TGTGCCAGCAGCTTGGCCCACAGGGGAGGTTCACCCCTCCACTTT
NA | TRBJ1-2 | TRBV30 | NA | CAWRTTPGQGNYGYTF | TGTGCCTGGAGAACCACCCCCGGGCAGGGGAACTATGGCTACACCTTC
NA | TRBJ2-3 | TRBV5-1 | TRBD2 | CASSLGQRGGSDTQYF | TGCGCCAGCAGCTTGGGCCAGCGGGGGGGCTCAGATACGCAGTATTTT
few | TRBJ1-5 | TRBV7-2 | NA | CASSLGGVSNQPQHF | TGTGCCAGCAGCTTAGGGGGAGTGAGCAATCAGCCCCAGCATTTT
NA | TRBJ1-5 | TRBV28 | NA | CASSLGKPQHF | TGTGCCAGCAGTTTAGGCAAGCCCCAGCATTTT
few | TRBJ2-7 | TRBV6-5 | TRBD2 | CASSLERGAYEQYF | TGTGCCAGCAGTCTCGAGCGGGGGGCCTACGAGCAGTACTTC
NA | TRBJ1-1 | TRBV19 | NA | CASSMRGLNTEAFF | TGTGCCAGTAGTATGCGGGGCTTGAACACTGAAGCTTTCTTT
NA | TRBJ2-7 | TRBV11-2 | TRBD1 | CASSLGWDSSYEQYF | TGTGCCAGCAGCTTAGGCTGGGACAGCTCCTACGAGCAGTACTTC
NA | TRBJ2-7 | TRBV5-5 | NA | CASSRTMSSYEQYF | TGTGCCAGCAGCCGGACAATGAGCTCCTACGAGCAGTACTTC
few | TRBJ1-6 | TRBV7-2 | NA | CASSLMGSNSPLHF | TGTGCCAGCAGCTTAATGGGCAGCAATTCACCCCTCCACTTT
once | TRBJ2-1 | TRBV11-2 | NA | CASSLGTGIYNEQFF | TGTGCCAGCAGCTTAGGGACCGGGATATACAATGAGCAGTTCTTC
NA | TRBJ2-1 | TRBV19 | TRBD2 | CASTLSGSAYNEQFF | TGTGCCAGTACCCTCAGCGGGAGTGCCTACAATGAGCAGTTCTTC
once | TRBJ2-1 | TRBV7-3 | NA | CASSSPSGGTSYNEQFF | TGTGCCAGCAGCTCTCCATCAGGGGGGACCTCCTACAATGAGCAGTTCTTC
NA | TRBJ1-1 | TRBV5-1 | NA | CASAFQENTEAFF | TGCGCCAGCGCCTTCCAGGAGAACACTGAAGCTTTCTTT
NA | TRBJ2-4 | TRBV11-2 | TRBD2 | CASSLDGGRAVLGIQYF | TGTGCCAGCAGCTTAGATGGCGGGAGGGCGGTTCTGGGCATTCAGTACTTC
NA | TRBJ2-7 | TRBV27 | TRBD1 | CASKTGTGIYEQYF | TGTGCCAGCAAAACCGGGACAGGGATCTACGAGCAGTACTTC
NA | TRBJ2-7 | TRBV7-2 | NA | CASRWVAGTYEQYF | TGTGCCAGCAGATGGGTGGCAGGAACCTACGAGCAGTACTTC
NA | TRBJ2-1 | TRBV29-1 | NA | CSVEKYYNGLGRDEQFF | TGCAGCGTTGAAAAATATTACAATGGACTGGGCCGCGATGAGCAGTTCTTC
NA | TRBJ2-4 | TRBV6-1 | TRBD1 | CASSEMGTGKNIQYF | TGTGCCAGCAGTGAAATGGGGACAGGTAAAAACATTCAGTACTTC